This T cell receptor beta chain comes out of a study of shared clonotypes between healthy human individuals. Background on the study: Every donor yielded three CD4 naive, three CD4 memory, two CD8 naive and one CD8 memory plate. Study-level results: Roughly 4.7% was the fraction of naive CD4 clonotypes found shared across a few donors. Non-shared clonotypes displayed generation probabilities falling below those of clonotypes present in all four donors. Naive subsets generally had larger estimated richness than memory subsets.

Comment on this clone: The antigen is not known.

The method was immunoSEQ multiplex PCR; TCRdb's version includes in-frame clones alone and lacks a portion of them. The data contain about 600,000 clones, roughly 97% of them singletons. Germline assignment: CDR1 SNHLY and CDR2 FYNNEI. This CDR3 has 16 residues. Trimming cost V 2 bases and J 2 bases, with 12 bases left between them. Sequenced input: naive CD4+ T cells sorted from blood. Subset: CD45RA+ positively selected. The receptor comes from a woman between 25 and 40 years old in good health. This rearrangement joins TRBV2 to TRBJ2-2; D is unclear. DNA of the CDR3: TGTGCCAGCAGTGAACTAGGAGCTCAAAACACCGGGGAGCTGTTTTTT. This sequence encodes CASSELGAQNTGELFF.